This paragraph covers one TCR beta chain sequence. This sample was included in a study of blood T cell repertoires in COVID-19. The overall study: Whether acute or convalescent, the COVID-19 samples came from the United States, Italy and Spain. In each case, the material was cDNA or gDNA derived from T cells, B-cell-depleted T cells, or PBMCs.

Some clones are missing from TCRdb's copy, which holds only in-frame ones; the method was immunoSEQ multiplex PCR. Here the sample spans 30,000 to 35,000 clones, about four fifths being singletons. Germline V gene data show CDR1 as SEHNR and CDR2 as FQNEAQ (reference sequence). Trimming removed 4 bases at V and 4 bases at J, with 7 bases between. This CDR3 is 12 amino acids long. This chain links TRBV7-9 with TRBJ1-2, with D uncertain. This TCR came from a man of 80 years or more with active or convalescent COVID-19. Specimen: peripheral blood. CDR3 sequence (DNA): TGTGCCAGCAGCTCATCAGGCTATGGCTACACCTTC. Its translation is CASSSSGYGYTF.